The clone carrying this TCR beta chain was found a few times. Antigen specificity is unknown. The data originate from a study of response to subunit inactivated influenza vaccine. V was clipped by 4 bases and J by 8 bases; unmatched bases: 8. Germline lookup yields CDR1 SQVTM and CDR2 ANQGSEA. The CDR3 has 13 residues. Findings and caveats of the study: Researchers suggested that each seasonal influenza vaccination recruits few new T cells.

MiXCR, applied by TCRdb to the RT-PCR reads, yields one record per CDR3 protein. The table has fewer than 550,000 distinct CDR3 sequences, approximately 24% seen once. The source is a man aged 50 to 59 who received an inactivated influenza vaccine. V and J are TRBV29-1 and TRBJ1-2; TRBD1 aligns across 9 bases. The sequenced sample was CD4+ T cells sorted from PBMCs, obtained roughly 5 days after vaccination. The CDR3 coding sequence is TGCAGCGTTGCGGGACAGGGTATACAGGGCTACACCTTC. As protein: CSVAGQGIQGYTF.